In its sample, the clone carrying this T cell receptor (beta chain) was seen once. This entry comes from a study of blood T cell repertoires in COVID-19. Study-level information: Sites in the United States, Italy and Spain provided acute and convalescent COVID-19 samples. From T cells, B-cell-depleted T cells, or PBMCs came the material, which was cDNA or gDNA.

This CDR3 is 16 amino acids long. Trimming pared 6 bases from V and 1 base from J, leaving 18 bases between. The germline V gene has CDR1 MDHEN and CDR2 SYDVKM. Original data processing: Researchers report that nucleated cell counts were estimated from reference gene primer amplification. The repertoire was sequenced with immunoSEQ multiplex PCR; TCRdb's copy has only in-frame clones and lacks some. The V and J calls and clone size are taken from that table; D and trimming were inferred from the DNA. Of fewer than 85,000 clones listed, less than 95% were seen once; the top ten hold more than 0.85%. The sequencing sample was made of peripheral blood. This chain joins TRBV28 and TRBJ1-1, with TRBD1 as a possible D gene (6 bases). This TCR was sampled from a woman between 45 and 65 years old in a cohort sampled during active COVID-19. CDR3 nucleotide sequence: TGTGCCAGCAGCCGGGGGGGCAGCCGGGGGAACACTGAAGCTTTCTTT. Translating it yields CASSRGGSRGNTEAFF.